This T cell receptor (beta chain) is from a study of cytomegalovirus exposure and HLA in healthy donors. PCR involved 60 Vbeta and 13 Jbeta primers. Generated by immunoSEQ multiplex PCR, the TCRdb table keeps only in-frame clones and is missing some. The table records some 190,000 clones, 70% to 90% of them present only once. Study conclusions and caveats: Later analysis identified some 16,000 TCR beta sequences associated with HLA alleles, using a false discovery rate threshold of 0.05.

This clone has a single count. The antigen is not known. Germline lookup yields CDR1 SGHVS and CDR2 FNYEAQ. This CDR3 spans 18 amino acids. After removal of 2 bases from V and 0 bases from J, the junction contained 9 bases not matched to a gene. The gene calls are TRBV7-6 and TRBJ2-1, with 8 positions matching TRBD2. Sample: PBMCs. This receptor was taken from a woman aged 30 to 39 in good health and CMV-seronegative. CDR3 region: CASSLTVLAGSSYNEQFF. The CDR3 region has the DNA TGTGCCAGCAGCTTAACCGTATTAGCGGGGAGCTCCTACAATGAGCAGTTCTTC.